This T cell receptor beta chain came from a study of cytomegalovirus exposure and HLA in healthy donors. With 0 bases removed from V and 9 bases from J, the gap between germline ends came to 21 bases. The CDR3 length is 16 residues. Germline lookup yields CDR1 GTSNPN and CDR2 SVGIG (reference sequence). 60 Vbeta and 13 Jbeta primers were used in PCR. Clones were read by immunoSEQ multiplex PCR, and TCRdb kept only the in-frame ones, dropping some. The sample lists roughly 160,000 clones, less than 85% seen once, with 1% in the top ten. Specimen: PBMCs. The rearrangement links TRBV30 to TRBJ1-3; the D gene is possibly TRBD1 (5 bases). The sequence was collected from a boy aged 2 to 10 in good health and CMV-seronegative. The CDR3 DNA reads as TGTGCCTGGAGTGTAAGTCGGGGGGATCACCGAAGCACCATATATTTT. Protein: CAWSVSRGDHRSTIYF.